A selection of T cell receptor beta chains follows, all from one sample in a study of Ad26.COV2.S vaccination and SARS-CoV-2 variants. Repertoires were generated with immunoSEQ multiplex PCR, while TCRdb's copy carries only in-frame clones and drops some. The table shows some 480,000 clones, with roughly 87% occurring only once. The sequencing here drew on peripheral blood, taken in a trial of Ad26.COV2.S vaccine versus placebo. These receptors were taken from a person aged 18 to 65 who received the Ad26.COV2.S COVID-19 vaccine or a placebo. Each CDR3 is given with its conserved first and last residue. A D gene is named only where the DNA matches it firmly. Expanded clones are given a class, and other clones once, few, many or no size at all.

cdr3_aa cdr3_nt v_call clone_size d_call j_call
CASRAGTGRNSPLHF TGTGCCAGCAGAGCCGGGACAGGGCGAAATTCACCCCTCCACTTT TRBV9 - TRBD1 TRBJ1-6
CASSIRGAGETQYF TGTGCCAGTAGTATTCGAGGTGCCGGCGAGACCCAGTACTTC TRBV19 - - TRBJ2-5
CASLTGPGNTIYF TGTGCCAGCTTGACAGGGCCTGGAAACACCATATATTTT TRBV6-6 once TRBD1 TRBJ1-3
CASTVSAQGPIYF TGTGCCAGCACCGTCTCGGCTCAAGGGCCCATATATTTT TRBV12-3/TRBV12-4 - - TRBJ1-3
CASSFGGRAFIGGETQYF TGTGCCAGCAGTTTTGGAGGGAGGGCCTTCATAGGCGGGGAGACCCAGTACTTC TRBV28 - TRBD2 TRBJ2-5
CASSIQNYNEQFF TGTGCCAGTAGTATACAGAACTACAATGAGCAGTTCTTC TRBV19 - - TRBJ2-1
CAWSVKGGNQPQHF TGTGCCTGGAGTGTAAAAGGGGGCAATCAGCCCCAGCATTTT TRBV30 - - TRBJ1-5
CASSSNLQSNYGYTF TGCGCCAGCAGCTCCAACTTACAGAGTAACTATGGCTACACCTTC TRBV5-1 - - TRBJ1-2
CASSQETSGSSKYEQYF TGCGCCAGCAGCCAAGAGACTAGCGGGAGTTCAAAATACGAGCAGTACTTC TRBV4-3 - TRBD2 TRBJ2-7
CASGNGGVVGEQFF TGTGCCAGCGGGAATGGGGGAGTAGTGGGTGAGCAGTTCTTC TRBV9 - - TRBJ2-1
CASSSPGLGMHNEQFF TGTGCCAGCAGCTCCCCGGGACTGGGGATGCACAATGAGCAGTTCTTC TRBV5-4 - - TRBJ2-1
CAGRDGTRYF TGTGCCGGACGGGACGGAACCCGGTACTTC TRBV21-1 - - TRBJ2-4
CASSLQGSDGYTF TGTGCCAGCAGTCTGCAGGGTTCGGATGGCTACACCTTC TRBV27 - - TRBJ1-2
CASRPGTAYGYTF TGCGCCAGCAGACCCGGGACAGCCTATGGCTACACCTTC TRBV10-2 - TRBD1 TRBJ1-2
CASSYGRQAGTIYF TGTGCCAGCAGTTACGGGAGACAGGCAGGCACCATATATTTT TRBV6-5 once - TRBJ1-3
CASSPGLAGGGNTGELFF TGTGCCAGCAGCCCGGGACTAGCGGGAGGTGGGAACACCGGGGAGCTGTTTTTT TRBV7-9 - TRBD2 TRBJ2-2
CSVAKTSGGGEQFF TGCAGCGTTGCCAAGACTAGCGGTGGGGGTGAGCAGTTCTTC TRBV29-1 - TRBD2 TRBJ2-1
CASTSPKKRQPQHF TGTGCCAGCACCTCGCCAAAGAAGAGGCAGCCCCAGCATTTT TRBV6-5 once - TRBJ1-5
CASSPNSGGDTQYF TGCGCCAGCAGCCCCAATTCTGGGGGAGATACGCAGTATTTT TRBV4-3 - - TRBJ2-3
CASSDSGGRREKLFF TGTGCCAGCAGCGATAGCGGGGGGCGACGGGAAAAACTGTTTTTT TRBV7-9 once - TRBJ1-4
CASSKAPRDRGGNQPQHF TGTGCCAGCAGCAAAGCGCCGAGAGACAGGGGTGGCAATCAGCCCCAGCATTTT TRBV21-1 - - TRBJ1-5
CASSYPGKSGANVLTF TGTGCCAGCAGTTACCCAGGGAAGTCTGGGGCCAACGTCCTGACTTTC TRBV6-2/TRBV6-3 - - TRBJ2-6
CASRARREKLYEQYF TGTGCCAGCAGAGCGAGGCGGGAGAAATTGTACGAGCAGTACTTC TRBV27 - TRBD2 TRBJ2-7
CATLLQGDQPQHF TGTGCCACCCTCCTACAGGGCGATCAGCCCCAGCATTTT TRBV28 few - TRBJ1-5
CASSVGLAVLQETQYF TGTGCCAGCAGCGTGGGACTAGCGGTACTCCAAGAGACCCAGTACTTC TRBV9 - TRBD2 TRBJ2-5
CASSQGGLTNSPLHF TGTGCCAGCAGCCAAGGAGGGCTTACTAATTCACCCCTCCACTTT TRBV3-1/TRBV3-2 once - TRBJ1-6
CASSVQGEGTEAFF TGTGCCAGCAGCGTTCAGGGTGAGGGGACTGAAGCTTTCTTT TRBV9 - - TRBJ1-1
CASSQDQGSTGELFF TGCGCCAGCAGCCAAGACCAGGGGTCCACCGGGGAGCTGTTTTTT TRBV4-1 - - TRBJ2-2
CATSPIGVPEAFF TGTGCCACCAGTCCCATCGGTGTTCCTGAAGCTTTCTTT TRBV24-1 once - TRBJ1-1
CASSLGGAGYSGNTIYF TGTGCCAGCAGCTTGGGAGGGGCCGGCTACTCTGGAAACACCATATATTTT TRBV5-6 - - TRBJ1-3
CASSSTGATNYGYTF TGCGCCAGCAGCTCTACAGGGGCGACCAACTATGGCTACACCTTC TRBV5-1 - TRBD1 TRBJ1-2
CASGHGSGNTIYF TGTGCCAGCGGACACGGTTCTGGAAACACCATATATTTT TRBV12-3/TRBV12-4 - - TRBJ1-3
CASSPPGASTDTQYF TGTGCCAGCAGCCCCCCCGGCGCCAGCACAGATACGCAGTATTTT TRBV5-4 once - TRBJ2-3
CASSITSGPGMNTIYF TGTGCCAGTAGTATAACATCAGGTCCAGGGATGAACACCATATATTTT TRBV19 - - TRBJ1-3
CASSLNGGYTEAFF TGTGCCAGCAGTTTAAACGGGGGTTACACTGAAGCTTTCTTT TRBV28 - - TRBJ1-1
CASRLVWAGELFF TGTGCCAGCAGATTGGTGTGGGCCGGGGAGCTGTTTTTT TRBV2 - - TRBJ2-2
CASGPSNQAFF TGTGCCAGCGGGCCTTCAAATCAAGCTTTCTTT TRBV27 - - TRBJ1-1
CASSEAVPYEQYF TGTGCCAGCAGTGAAGCAGTGCCCTACGAGCAGTACTTC TRBV2 - - TRBJ2-7
CASSSSKSQGVFNEQFF TGTGCCAGCAGCTCCTCTAAGTCACAGGGGGTATTCAATGAGCAGTTCTTC TRBV13 - TRBD1 TRBJ2-1
CASSLVGAGEKLFF TGCGCCAGCAGCTTGGTGGGGGCCGGTGAAAAACTGTTTTTT TRBV5-1 - - TRBJ1-4
CASSPGVQETQYF TGTGCCAGCTCCCCGGGAGTACAAGAGACCCAGTACTTC TRBV18 once - TRBJ2-5
CASSSKYGYTF TGTGCCAGCAGTTCGAAATATGGCTACACCTTC TRBV28 - - TRBJ1-2
CASSQGTGTYGYTF TGTGCCAGCAGCCAAGGTACGGGAACCTATGGCTACACCTTC TRBV4-2 few - TRBJ1-2
CASSLSRSYEQYF TGTGCCAGCAGTTTATCGAGGTCCTACGAGCAGTACTTC TRBV27 - - TRBJ2-7
CSVEDRLNTEAFF TGCAGCGTTGAAGATCGGCTGAACACTGAAGCTTTCTTT TRBV29-1 - - TRBJ1-1
CASSQEGSGANVLTF TGTGCCAGCAGCCAAGAGGGCTCTGGGGCCAACGTCCTGACTTTC TRBV4-2 - - TRBJ2-6
CAWRSGVGYGYTF TGTGCCTGGAGGAGTGGGGTTGGCTATGGCTACACCTTC TRBV30 - - TRBJ1-2